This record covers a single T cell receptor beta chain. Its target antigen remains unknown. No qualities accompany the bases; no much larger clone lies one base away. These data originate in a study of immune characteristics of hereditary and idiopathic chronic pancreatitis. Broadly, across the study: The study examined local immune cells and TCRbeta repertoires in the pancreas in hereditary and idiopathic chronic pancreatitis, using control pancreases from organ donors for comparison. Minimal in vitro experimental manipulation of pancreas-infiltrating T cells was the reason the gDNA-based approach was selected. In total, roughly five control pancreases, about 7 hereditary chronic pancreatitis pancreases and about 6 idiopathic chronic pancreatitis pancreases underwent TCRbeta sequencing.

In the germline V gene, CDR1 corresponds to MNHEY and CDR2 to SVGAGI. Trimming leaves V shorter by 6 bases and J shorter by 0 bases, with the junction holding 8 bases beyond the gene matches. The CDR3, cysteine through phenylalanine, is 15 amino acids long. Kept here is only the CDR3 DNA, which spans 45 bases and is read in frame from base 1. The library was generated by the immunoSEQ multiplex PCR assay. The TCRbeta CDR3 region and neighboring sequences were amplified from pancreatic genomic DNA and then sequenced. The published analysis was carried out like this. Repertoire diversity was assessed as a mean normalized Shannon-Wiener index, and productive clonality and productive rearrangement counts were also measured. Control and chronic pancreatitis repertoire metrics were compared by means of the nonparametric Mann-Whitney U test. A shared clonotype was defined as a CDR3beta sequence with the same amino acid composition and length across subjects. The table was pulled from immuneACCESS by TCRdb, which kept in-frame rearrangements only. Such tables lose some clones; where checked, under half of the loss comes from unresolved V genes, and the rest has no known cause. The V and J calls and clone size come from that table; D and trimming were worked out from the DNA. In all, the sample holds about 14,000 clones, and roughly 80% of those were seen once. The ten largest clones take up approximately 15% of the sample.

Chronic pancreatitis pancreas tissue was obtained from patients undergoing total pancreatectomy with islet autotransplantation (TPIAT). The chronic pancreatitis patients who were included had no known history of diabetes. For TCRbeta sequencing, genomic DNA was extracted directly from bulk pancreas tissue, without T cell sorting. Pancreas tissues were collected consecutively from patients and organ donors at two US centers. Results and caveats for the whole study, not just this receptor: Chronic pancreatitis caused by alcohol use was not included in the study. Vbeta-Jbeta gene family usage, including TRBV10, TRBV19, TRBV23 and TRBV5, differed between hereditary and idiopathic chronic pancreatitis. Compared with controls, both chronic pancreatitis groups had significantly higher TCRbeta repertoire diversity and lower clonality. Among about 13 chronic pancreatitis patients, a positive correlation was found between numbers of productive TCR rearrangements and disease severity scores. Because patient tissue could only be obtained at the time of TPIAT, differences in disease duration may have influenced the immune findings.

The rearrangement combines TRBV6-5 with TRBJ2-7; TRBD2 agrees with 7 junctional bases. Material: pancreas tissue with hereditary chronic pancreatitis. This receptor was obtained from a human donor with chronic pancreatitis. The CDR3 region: CASSPNSGSSYEQYF. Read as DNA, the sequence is TGTGCCAGCAGCCCCAATAGCGGGTCCTCCTACGAGCAGTACTTC.